Described below is a single TCR beta chain sequence and its context. PCR employed 60 Vbeta and 13 Jbeta primers. Clones were read by immunoSEQ multiplex PCR, and TCRdb kept only the in-frame ones, dropping some. The table has approximately 150,000 clones, 75% to 90% seen once. The CDR3 has 14 residues. Germline-derived CDR1 and CDR2 are SNHLY and FYNNEI. Trimming took 0 bases from V and 5 from J, leaving 10 bases between them. The data derive from a study of cytomegalovirus exposure and HLA in healthy donors. Sequencing was carried out using PBMCs. This chain uses TRBV2 with TRBJ2-5, with D perhaps TRBD1 (5 bases). The TCR comes from a woman aged 25-40 years in good health and CMV-seronegative. In DNA, the CDR3 is TGTGCCAGCAGTGAAGCAGGGGTCGGGGAGACCCAGTACTTC. Its translation: CASSEAGVGETQYF. Filled out from reference TRBV2 and TRBJ2-5, the complete variable domain reads EPEVTQTPSHQVTQMGQEVILRCVPISNHLYFYWYRQILGQKVEFLVSFYNNEISEKSEIFDDQFSVERPDGSNFTLKIRSTKLEDSAMYFCASSEAGVGETQYFGPGTRLLVL.